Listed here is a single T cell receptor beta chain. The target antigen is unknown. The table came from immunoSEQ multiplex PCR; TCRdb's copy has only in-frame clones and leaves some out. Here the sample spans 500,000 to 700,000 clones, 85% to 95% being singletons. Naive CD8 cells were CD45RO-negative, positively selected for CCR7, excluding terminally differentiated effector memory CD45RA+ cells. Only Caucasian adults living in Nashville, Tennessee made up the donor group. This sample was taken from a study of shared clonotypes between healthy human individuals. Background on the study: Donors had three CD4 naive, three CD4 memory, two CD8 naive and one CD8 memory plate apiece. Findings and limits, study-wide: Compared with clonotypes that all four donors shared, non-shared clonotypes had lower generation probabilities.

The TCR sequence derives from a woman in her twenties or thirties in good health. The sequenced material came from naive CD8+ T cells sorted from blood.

This CDR3 is CARDTGLRQDVSYEQYF. The CDR3 DNA follows: TGTGCCCGCGATACCGGCCTCAGGCAGGATGTCTCCTACGAGCAGTACTTC. This chain links TRBV30 with TRBJ2-7; D gene unclear. This CDR3 region has 17 residues. V was shortened by 8 bases and J by 0 bases, with 26 bases between the two germline ends. Germline V gene lookup returns CDR1 GTSNPN and CDR2 SVGIG (reference sequence). The whole variable domain, filled in from reference TRBV30 and TRBJ2-7, reads SQTIHQWPATLVQPVGSPLSLECTVEGTSNPNLYWYRQAAGRGLQLLFYSVGIGQISSEVPQNLSASRPQDRQFILSSKKLLLSDSGFYLCARDTGLRQDVSYEQYFGPGTRLTVT.